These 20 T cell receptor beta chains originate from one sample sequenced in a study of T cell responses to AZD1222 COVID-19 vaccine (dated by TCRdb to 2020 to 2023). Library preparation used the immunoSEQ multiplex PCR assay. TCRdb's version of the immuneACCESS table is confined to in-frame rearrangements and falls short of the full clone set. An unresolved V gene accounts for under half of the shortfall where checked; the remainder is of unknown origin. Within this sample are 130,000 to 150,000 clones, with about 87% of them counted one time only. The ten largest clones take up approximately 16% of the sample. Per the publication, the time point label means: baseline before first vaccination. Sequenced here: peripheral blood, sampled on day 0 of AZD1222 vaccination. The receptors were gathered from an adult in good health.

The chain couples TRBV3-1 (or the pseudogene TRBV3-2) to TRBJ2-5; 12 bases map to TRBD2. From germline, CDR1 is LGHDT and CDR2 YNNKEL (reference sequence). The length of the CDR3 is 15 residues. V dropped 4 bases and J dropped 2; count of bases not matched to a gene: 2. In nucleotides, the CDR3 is TGTGCCAGCAGCCGGGGGACTAGCGGGCAAGAGACCCAGTACTTC. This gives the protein CASSRGTSGQETQYF.

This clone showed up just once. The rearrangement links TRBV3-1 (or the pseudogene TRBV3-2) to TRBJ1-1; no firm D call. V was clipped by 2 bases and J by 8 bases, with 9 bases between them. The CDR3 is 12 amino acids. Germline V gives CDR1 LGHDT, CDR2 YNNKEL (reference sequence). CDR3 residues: CASSQRNLEAFF. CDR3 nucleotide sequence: TGTGCCAGCAGCCAAAGGAACTTAGAAGCTTTCTTT.

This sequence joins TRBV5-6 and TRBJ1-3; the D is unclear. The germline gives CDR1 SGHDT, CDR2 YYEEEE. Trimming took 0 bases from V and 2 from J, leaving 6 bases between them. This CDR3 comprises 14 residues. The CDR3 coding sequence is TGTGCCAGCAGCTTGGTAACACCTGGAAACACCATATATTTT. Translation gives CASSLVTPGNTIYF. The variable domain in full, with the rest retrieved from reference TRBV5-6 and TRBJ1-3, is DAGVTQSPTHLIKTRGQQVTLRCSPKSGHDTVSWYQQALGQGPQFIFQYYEEEERQRGNFPDRFSGHQFPNYSSELNVNALLLGDSALYLCASSLVTPGNTIYFGEGSWLTVV.

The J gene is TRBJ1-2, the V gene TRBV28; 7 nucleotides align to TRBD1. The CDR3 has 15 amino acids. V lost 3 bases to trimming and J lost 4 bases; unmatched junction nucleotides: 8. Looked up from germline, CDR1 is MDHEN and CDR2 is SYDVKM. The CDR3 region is CASSFQLHRGYGYTF. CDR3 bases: TGTGCCAGCAGTTTTCAATTACACAGGGGCTATGGCTACACCTTC.

This CDR3 is CASPGTGLLAKNIQYF. The CDR3 DNA follows: TGTGCCAGCCCGGGAACGGGACTTCTTGCCAAAAACATTCAGTACTTC. V usage is TRBV6-4 and J usage is TRBJ2-4; tentative D call: TRBD2 (6 bases). This CDR3 contains 16 residues. Trimming removed 8 bases from V and 1 base from J, with 18 bases in between. Germline-derived CDR1 and CDR2 are MRHNA and SNTAGT.

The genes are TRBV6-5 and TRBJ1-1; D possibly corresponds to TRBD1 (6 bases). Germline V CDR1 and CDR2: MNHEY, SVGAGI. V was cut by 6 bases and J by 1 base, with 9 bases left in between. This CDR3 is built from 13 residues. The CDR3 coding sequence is TGTGCCAGCAGACAGGGTCCGAACACTGAAGCTTTCTTT. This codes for CASRQGPNTEAFF.

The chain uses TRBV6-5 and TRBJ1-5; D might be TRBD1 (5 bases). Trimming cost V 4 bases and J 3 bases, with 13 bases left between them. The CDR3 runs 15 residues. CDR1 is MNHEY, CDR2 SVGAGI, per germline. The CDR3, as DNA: TGTGCCAGCAGTTCTGAAACAGGTTTCAATCAGCCCCAGCATTTT. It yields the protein CASSSETGFNQPQHF.

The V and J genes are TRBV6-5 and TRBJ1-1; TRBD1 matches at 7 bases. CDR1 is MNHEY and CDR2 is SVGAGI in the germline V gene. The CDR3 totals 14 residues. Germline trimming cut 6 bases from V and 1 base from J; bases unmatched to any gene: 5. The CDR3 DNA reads TGTGCCAGCAGCACCGGGACAGAGAACACTGAAGCTTTCTTT. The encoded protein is CASSTGTENTEAFF.

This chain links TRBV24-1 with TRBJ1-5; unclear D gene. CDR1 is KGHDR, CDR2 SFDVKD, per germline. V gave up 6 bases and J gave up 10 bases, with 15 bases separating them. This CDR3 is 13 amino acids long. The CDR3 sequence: CATSSADRRPQHF. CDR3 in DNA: TGTGCCACCAGTTCGGCAGACCGCCGTCCCCAGCATTTT.

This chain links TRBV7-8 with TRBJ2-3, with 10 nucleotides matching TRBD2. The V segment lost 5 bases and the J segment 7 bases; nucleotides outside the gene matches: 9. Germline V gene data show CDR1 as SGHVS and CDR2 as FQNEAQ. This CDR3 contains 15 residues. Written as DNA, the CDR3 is TGTGCCAGCAGCGGAGCGGGGGGGCCACCCCATACGCAGTATTTT. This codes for CASSGAGGPPHTQYF.

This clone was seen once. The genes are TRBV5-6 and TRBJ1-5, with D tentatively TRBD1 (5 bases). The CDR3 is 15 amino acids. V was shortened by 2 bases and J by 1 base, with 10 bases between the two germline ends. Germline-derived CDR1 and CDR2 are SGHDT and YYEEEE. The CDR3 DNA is TGTGCCAGCAGCTTAAGGGGCGCAAGCAATCAGCCCCAGCATTTT. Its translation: CASSLRGASNQPQHF.

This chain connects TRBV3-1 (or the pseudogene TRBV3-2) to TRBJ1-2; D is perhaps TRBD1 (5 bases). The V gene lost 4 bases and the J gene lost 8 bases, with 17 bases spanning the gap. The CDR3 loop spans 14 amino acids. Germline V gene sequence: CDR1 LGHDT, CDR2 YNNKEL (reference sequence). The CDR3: CASSLVRGGEGYTF. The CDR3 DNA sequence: TGTGCCAGCAGCCTTGTAAGGGGAGGCGAAGGCTACACCTTC.

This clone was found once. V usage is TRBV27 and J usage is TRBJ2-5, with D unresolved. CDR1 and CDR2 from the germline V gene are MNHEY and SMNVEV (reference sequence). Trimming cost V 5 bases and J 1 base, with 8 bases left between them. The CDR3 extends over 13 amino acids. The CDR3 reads CASSVRFQETQYF. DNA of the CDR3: TGTGCCAGCAGTGTAAGGTTCCAAGAGACCCAGTACTTC.

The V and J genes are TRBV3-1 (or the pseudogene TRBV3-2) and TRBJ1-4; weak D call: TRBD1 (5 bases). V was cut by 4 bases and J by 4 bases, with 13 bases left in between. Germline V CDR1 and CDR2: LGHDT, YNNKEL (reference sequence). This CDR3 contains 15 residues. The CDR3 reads CASSRSGRINEKLFF. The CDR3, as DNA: TGTGCCAGCAGCCGTTCGGGACGGATTAATGAAAAACTGTTTTTT.

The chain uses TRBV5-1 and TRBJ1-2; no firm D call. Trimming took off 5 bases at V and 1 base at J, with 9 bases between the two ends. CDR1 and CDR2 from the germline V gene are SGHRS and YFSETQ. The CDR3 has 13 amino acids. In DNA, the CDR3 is TGCGCCAGCAGGACGGAACTTAACTATGGCTACACCTTC. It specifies CASRTELNYGYTF.

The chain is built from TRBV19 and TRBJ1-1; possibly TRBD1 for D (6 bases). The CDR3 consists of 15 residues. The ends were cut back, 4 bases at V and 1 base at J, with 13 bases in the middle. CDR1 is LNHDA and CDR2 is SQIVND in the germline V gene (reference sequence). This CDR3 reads CASSKPGETNTEAFF. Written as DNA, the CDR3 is TGTGCCAGTAGTAAGCCAGGGGAGACGAACACTGAAGCTTTCTTT.

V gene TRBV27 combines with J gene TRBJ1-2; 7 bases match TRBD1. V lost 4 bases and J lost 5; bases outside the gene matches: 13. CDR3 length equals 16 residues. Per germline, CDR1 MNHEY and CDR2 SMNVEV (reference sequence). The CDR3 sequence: CASSSRTGAFRYGYTF. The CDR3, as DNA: TGTGCCAGCAGTTCCCGGACAGGAGCCTTTAGGTATGGCTACACCTTC.

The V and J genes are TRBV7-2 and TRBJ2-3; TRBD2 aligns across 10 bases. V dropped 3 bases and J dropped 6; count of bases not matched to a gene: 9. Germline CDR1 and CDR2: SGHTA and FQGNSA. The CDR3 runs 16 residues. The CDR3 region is CASSFGSGGPKDTQYF. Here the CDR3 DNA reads TGTGCCAGCAGCTTCGGTAGCGGGGGGCCAAAGGATACGCAGTATTTT.

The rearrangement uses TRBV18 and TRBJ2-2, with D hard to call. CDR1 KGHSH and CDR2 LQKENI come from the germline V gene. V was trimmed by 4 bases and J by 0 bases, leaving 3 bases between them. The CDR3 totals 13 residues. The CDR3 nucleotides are TGTGCCAGCTCACTCGCGAACACCGGGGAGCTGTTTTTT. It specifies CASSLANTGELFF. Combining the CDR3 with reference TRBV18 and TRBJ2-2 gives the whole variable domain NAGVMQNPRHLVRRRGQEARLRCSPMKGHSHVYWYRQLPEEGLKFMVYLQKENIIDESGMPKERFSAEFPKEGPSILRIQQVVRGDSAAYFCASSLANTGELFFGEGSRLTVL.

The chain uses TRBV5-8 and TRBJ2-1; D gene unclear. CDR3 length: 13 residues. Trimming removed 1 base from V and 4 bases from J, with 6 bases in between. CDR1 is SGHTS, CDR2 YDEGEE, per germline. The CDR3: CASSLSPYNEQFF. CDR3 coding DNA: TGTGCCAGCAGCTTGTCCCCGTACAATGAGCAGTTCTTC. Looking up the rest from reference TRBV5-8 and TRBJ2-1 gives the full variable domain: EAGVTQSPTHLIKTRGQQATLRCSPISGHTSVYWYQQALGLGLQFLLWYDEGEERNRGNFPPRFSGRQFPNYSSELNVNALELEDSALYLCASSLSPYNEQFFGPGTRLTVL.